Described below is a single T cell receptor beta chain sequence and its context. What this receptor recognizes is not known. Base qualities are not recorded, but no much larger clone differs from it by a single base. In the germline V gene, CDR1 corresponds to SGDLS and CDR2 to YYNGEE. V loses 4 bases, J loses 6 bases, and the germline ends lie 14 bases apart. The CDR3 starts with the cysteine, ends with the phenylalanine, and has 14 residues. The CDR3 DNA has 42 bases and is translated from base 1. The source of the sample is a study of control samples from healthy donors and cancer patients (dated by TCRdb to about 2020). Library preparation employed the immunoSEQ multiplex PCR assay. TCRdb obtained this table from immuneACCESS and retained in-frame rearrangements with V and J assigned. These tables miss some clones; where compared with another copy, unresolved V genes account for less than half of the shortfall, and the remainder is unexplained. The sample table records over 10,000 clones; roughly 79% of these occur just once. In total, the top ten clones hold more than 7% of the sample.

This receptor was identified in a male donor with melanoma. Sequencing was performed on formalin-fixed, paraffin-embedded tissue. Here the chain combines TRBV9 and TRBJ2-1, with the D call tentatively TRBD1 or TRBD2, each fitting 6 bases. The DNA sequence is as follows: TGTGCCAGCAGCCCCATCGGGGGCATCAATGAGCAGTTCTTC. Translation gives CASSPIGGINEQFF.